Sequencing of this T cell receptor beta chain was carried out in a study of response to subunit inactivated influenza vaccine. Notes on the study in general: The authors offered the suggestion that each seasonal influenza vaccination recruits few new T cells.

TCRdb re-called the RT-PCR reads with MiXCR, one entry per CDR3 protein. The sample includes some 180,000 distinct CDR3 sequences, nearly 9.5% of them seen just once. Details on this clonotype: Its antigen is not identified.

Germline V gene data show CDR1 as LGHDT and CDR2 as YNNKEL (reference sequence). The CDR3 extends over 17 amino acids. V was pared by 0 bases and J by 2 bases, with 7 bases of the junction left unmatched. This specimen was non-naive T cells sorted from PBMCs, taken on the day of vaccination. The TCR was taken from a man aged 50 or older who received an inactivated influenza vaccine. The V and J genes are TRBV3-1 and TRBJ2-3; the match to TRBD2 covers 8 bases. Here the CDR3 reads CASSQDSAGGTTDTQYF. The CDR3 DNA follows: TGTGCCAGCAGCCAAGATTCGGCGGGGGGAACCACAGATACGCAGTATTTT.